This T cell receptor (beta chain) appears in the sequencing data of a study of regulatory T cells in long-lasting Graves disease. This clonotype was found a few times. The antigen is unknown. General study points: Preferential use of TRBV28, TRBJ1-2 and TRBJ2-5 was seen in persistent disease.

Time point: newly diagnosed GD, antithyroid drugs for less than 3 months. Preparation of the TCR library used RNA extracted from PBMCs. The authors drew patients from an endocrinology department in Xi'an, China. The CDR3 is 14 residues long. Germline V gene sequence: CDR1 SGHRS, CDR2 YFSETQ. V was pared by 0 bases and J by 8 bases, with 7 bases of the junction left unmatched. Through Arm-PCR of CDR3 regions and iRepertoire HTBI primers, TCR beta libraries were built. TCRdb re-analysed the multiplex PCR reads in MiXCR, keeping a single row per CDR3 protein. The table lists about 240,000 distinct CDR3 sequences, just over 20% of them singletons.

The V gene is TRBV5-1, the J gene TRBJ1-2; TRBD1 matches 7 bases. This receptor was identified in a female donor with Graves disease. The specimen comprised peripheral blood mononuclear cells (PBMCs), sampled at new diagnosis, from a patient treated with antithyroid drugs. This chain's CDR3 is CASSLGEGGYGYTF. The DNA for the CDR3 is TGCGCCAGCAGCTTGGGTGAAGGGGGCTACGGCTACACCTTC. Looking up the rest from reference TRBV5-1 and TRBJ1-2 gives the full variable domain: KAGVTQTPRYLIKTRGQQVTLSCSPISGHRSVSWYQQTPGQGLQFLFEYFSETQRNKGNFPGRFSGRQFSNSRSEMNVSTLELGDSALYLCASSLGEGGYGYTFGSGTRLTVV.